This T cell receptor (beta chain) emerged from a study of Ad26.COV2.S vaccination and SARS-CoV-2 variants (dated by TCRdb to the early 2020s). General notes on the study: Vaccine-arm donors came from COV1001, a multicentre, randomized, double-blind, placebo-controlled phase I-IIa trial of Ad26.COV2.S in healthy adults. Dosing of Ad26.COV2.S was intramuscular, at either 5x10^10 or 1x10^11 viral particles, delivered as one shot or as two shots spaced 56 days apart. A total of 32 samples were included in the TCR-sequenced set, comprising roughly 20 Ad26.COV2.S vaccine recipients, 5 placebo recipients and 8 SARS-CoV-2 convalescent individuals. Trial participants were randomized into five groups of five: low-dose or high-dose Ad26.COV2.S given once or twice, or placebo on both occasions. TCRbeta repertoire sequencing served as the tool for gauging how specific and how broad the SARS-CoV-2-reactive T cell receptors were following Ad26.COV2.S vaccination. Throughout the experiments and outcome assessment, investigators stayed blinded to trial group allocation. The full study reports these points: Comparable non-spike TCR breadth was observed between vaccine and placebo recipients, consistent with only spike being contained in the vaccine. After vaccination, substantial breadth of spike-specific CD8+ and CD4+ T cell responses was reported. The study lacked the statistical power to compare responses across vaccine doses or regimens. The authors noted that the TCR breadth and depth analyses may have underestimated total T cell responses. Spike-specific TCR breadth was higher in Ad26.COV2.S recipients than in placebo recipients (P = 0.0014).

The intended sense of this specimen's treatment or condition label: about 20 received Ad26.COV2.S at low or high dose, single or two shots; 5 received placebo; per-sample allocation not given. For vaccine and placebo recipients, repertoires were sequenced using samples collected on day 63 after the first injection. Cohort 1b enrolled roughly 25 adults aged 18-55 years at a single site in Boston, USA, between 29 July and 7 August 2020. Ad26.COV2.S was a replication-incompetent adenovirus type 26 vector expressing a prefusion-stabilized SARS-CoV-2 spike protein from the original Wuhan strain. As for this clone: This receptor's antigen is unknown. Per-base quality was not reported, and no clone a single base away is much larger than it.

The immunoSEQ Assay was used to sequence TCRbeta CDR3 regions. After extraction, genomic DNA underwent amplification by bias-controlled multiplex PCR, followed by high-throughput sequencing. As for how the authors treated the data: To quantify the absolute abundance of every unique TCRbeta CDR3 region, sequences were collapsed and filtered. Usable DNA was measured by amplifying reference genes present in all nucleated cells, and TCRbeta template counts were normalized to that usable DNA to estimate T cell fraction. Repertoire TCRs were annotated as SARS-CoV-2-specific by exact matching of V gene, CDR3 amino acid sequence and J gene to a known reactive TCR set. The reference SARS-CoV-2 TCR set was obtained from MIRA and was filtered for enrichment in COVID-19-positive ImmuneCODE repertoires, whereby public or cross-reactive TCRs were removed. Based on the MIRA antigens, annotated TCRs were further analysed at the level of specific ORF or position within ORF. Breadth was defined as annotated unique rearrangements over total unique productive rearrangements; depth was the summed frequency of those rearrangements. Group comparisons of TCR breadth used two-sided Wilcoxon rank-sum tests. In its TCRdb copy, this immuneACCESS table keeps in-frame sequences only and misses some clones. Where compared with another copy, unresolved V genes explain less than half of these, and the others have no known cause. V and J calls and clone size are as listed in that table; D and trimming were resolved from the DNA. For this sample the table gives approximately 400,000 clones, of which roughly 84% were detected only once. 2.5% to 3.5% of the sample is held by the ten biggest clonotypes.

The CDR3 contains 18 residues, cysteine and phenylalanine counted. Of all the DNA, just the CDR3 is kept, 54 bases in frame from base 1. Germline trimming: 4 bases from V, 1 base from J; junction bases outside gene matches: 11. Sequences MNHNS (CDR1) and SASEGT (CDR2) are obtained from the germline V gene. This clonotype was sampled from a person aged 18-60 years who received the Ad26.COV2.S COVID-19 vaccine or a placebo. Sequencing was performed on peripheral blood, taken in a trial of Ad26.COV2.S vaccine versus placebo. The rearranged segments are TRBV6-1 and TRBJ1-1, with TRBD1 identical over 11 junction bases. This receptor carries the CDR3 CASSGRTGGFLGNTEAFF. DNA sequence: TGTGCCAGCAGTGGCCGGACAGGGGGCTTTTTGGGGAACACTGAAGCTTTCTTT.